These 23 T cell receptor beta chains originate from one sample sequenced in a study of graft-versus-host responses after intestinal transplantation. Their target antigens are unknown. The protocol was immunoSEQ multiplex PCR, while the TCRdb copy is restricted to in-frame clones and leaves out a portion. In the table there are 96,000 or so clones, roughly 90% of which are singletons. This sample comprised unstimulated CD4+ T cells sorted from spleen or lymph node cells, obtained before intestinal transplant. Receptors were obtained from a human donor who received an intestinal transplant.

The genes are TRBV29-1 and TRBJ1-2; 8 nucleotides agree with TRBD1. The J segment lost 0 bases and the V segment lost 8 bases, leaving 5 bases of the junction unmatched. The germline V gene has CDR1 SQVTM and CDR2 ANQGSEA. The CDR3 contains 13 residues. CDR3 in DNA: TGCAGCCTCCGACAGGGGCCTAACTATGGCTACACCTTC. This translates into CSLRQGPNYGYTF. The full variable domain, with the rest looked up from reference TRBV29-1 and TRBJ1-2, is SAVISQKPSRDICQRGTSLTIQCQVDSQVTMMFWYRQQPGQSLTLIATANQGSEATYESGFVIDKFPISRPNLTFSTLTVSNMSPEDSSIYLCSLRQGPNYGYTFGSGTRLTVV.

The genes are TRBV18 and TRBJ2-1, with 8 bases aligning to TRBD1. V shed 2 bases, J shed 3 bases, and the junction held 6 bases outside the gene matches. This CDR3 comprises 16 residues. The germline V gene encodes CDR1 KGHSH and CDR2 LQKENI. The CDR3 nucleotides are TGTGCCAGCTCACCAATCGGACAGGGTTACTACAATGAGCAGTTCTTC. It codes for CASSPIGQGYYNEQFF.

Here the CDR3 reads CASSVARSSYNSPLHF. The CDR3 DNA reads as TGTGCCAGCAGCGTAGCCCGGAGCTCCTATAATTCACCCCTCCACTTT. The genes are TRBV9 and TRBJ1-6; D remains unclear. The CDR3 contains 16 residues. V was trimmed by 0 bases and J by 0 bases, leaving 7 bases between them. The V gene's germline CDR1 is SGDLS and CDR2 YYNGEE.

The chain carries TRBV9 and TRBJ2-5, with D maybe TRBD1 (5 bases). The CDR3 has 14 residues. Trimming stripped 0 bases from V and 5 bases from J, with 11 bases between. Per germline, CDR1 SGDLS and CDR2 YYNGEE. DNA for the CDR3: TGTGCCAGCAGCGTAGGGGGCGTGGCGGAGACCCAGTACTTC. Its protein product is CASSVGGVAETQYF. The entire variable domain, with the rest obtained from reference TRBV9 and TRBJ2-5, is as follows: DSGVTQTPKHLITATGQRVTLRCSPRSGDLSVYWYQQSLDQGLQFLIQYYNGEERAKGNILERFSAQQFPDLHSELNLSSLELGDSALYFCASSVGGVAETQYFGPGTRLLVL.

This chain connects TRBV7-3 to TRBJ2-7; 7 bases agree with TRBD1. CDR1 is SGHTA and CDR2 is FQGTGA in the germline V gene. The CDR3 covers 15 residues. J was trimmed by 3 bases and V by 5 bases; bases with no gene match: 10. The CDR3 loop is CASSQTGRGNYEQYF. The CDR3 DNA sequence: TGTGCCAGCAGCCAGACAGGGCGTGGCAACTACGAGCAGTACTTC.

This clone was detected only once. The chain recombines TRBV6-5 with TRBJ2-2; TRBD2 agrees at 8 bases. The CDR3 has 15 amino acids. The germline gives CDR1 MNHEY, CDR2 SVGAGI. V shed 5 bases, J shed 7 bases, and the junction held 9 bases outside the gene matches. The chain's CDR3 is CASSQRERGIGELFF. Written as DNA, the CDR3 is TGTGCCAGCAGTCAGCGGGAGAGGGGGATCGGGGAGCTGTTTTTT.

The V call is TRBV5-5, the J call TRBJ1-6; TRBD1 agrees at 7 bases. Germline assignment: CDR1 SGHKS and CDR2 YYEKEE (reference sequence). The J segment lost 7 bases and the V segment lost 5 bases, leaving 6 bases of the junction unmatched. The CDR3 loop spans 14 amino acids. CDR3 nucleotide sequence: TGTGCCAGCAGACGGGACAGAATGAATTCACCCCTCCACTTT. It codes for CASRRDRMNSPLHF.

The J gene is TRBJ1-1, the V gene TRBV10-3; D is perhaps TRBD1 (5 bases). The CDR3 runs to 15 residues. Trimming removed 6 bases at V and 0 bases at J, with 14 bases between. Looked up from germline, CDR1 is ENHRY and CDR2 is SYGVKD. The CDR3 protein is CAISQITGMNTEAFF. Here the CDR3 DNA reads TGTGCCATCAGCCAGATTACAGGCATGAACACTGAAGCTTTCTTT.

The chain has TRBV13 and TRBJ2-1; 7 nucleotides line up with TRBD2. V dropped 1 base and J dropped 2; count of bases not matched to a gene: 5. The CDR3 has 16 amino acids. Germline values: CDR1 PRHDT, CDR2 FYEKMQ (reference sequence). CDR3 in amino acids: CASSLEVAGAYNEQFF. The CDR3 DNA is TGTGCCAGCAGCTTAGAAGTAGCGGGTGCCTACAATGAGCAGTTCTTC.

This clone was recorded once. V is TRBV25-1 and J is TRBJ2-2, with D perhaps TRBD1 (6 bases). The CDR3 has 15 residues. CDR1 MGHDK and CDR2 SYGVNS come from the germline V gene. V dropped 4 bases and J dropped 4 bases, with 13 bases sitting between them. The CDR3 protein is CASSGVGGSTGELFF. CDR3 nucleotide sequence: TGTGCCAGCAGTGGGGTAGGGGGTTCCACCGGGGAGCTGTTTTTT.

The chain combines TRBV7-6 with TRBJ1-5, with a tentative D call TRBD1 (6 bases). Germline CDR1 reads SGHVS; CDR2 reads FNYEAQ. V dropped 5 bases and J dropped 7 bases, with 15 bases sitting between them. The CDR3 totals 14 residues. CDR3 residues: CASSLIQGIQPQHF. Here the CDR3 DNA reads TGTGCCAGCAGCCTAATACAGGGCATACAGCCCCAGCATTTT. Variable domain in full (rest from reference TRBV7-6 and TRBJ1-5): GAGVSQSPRYKVTKRGQDVALRCDPISGHVSLYWYRQALGQGPEFLTYFNYEAQQDKSGLPNDRFSAERPEGSISTLTIQRTEQRDSAMYRCASSLIQGIQPQHFGDGTRLSIL.

The chain couples TRBV2 to TRBJ1-2, with 7 bases lining up with TRBD1. Losses at the gene ends were 6 bases for V and 7 bases for J; bases not matched to a gene: 11. The CDR3 runs to 14 residues. CDR1 and CDR2 (germline): SNHLY, FYNNEI. The CDR3 sequence is CASSKDREKFGYTF. The CDR3 nucleotides read TGTGCCAGCAGCAAAGACAGGGAGAAATTTGGCTACACCTTC.

The chain links TRBV30 to TRBJ1-6; 7 nucleotides agree with TRBD1. This CDR3 is built from 13 residues. CDR1 and CDR2 from the germline V gene are GTSNPN and SVGIG (reference sequence). V gave up 2 bases and J gave up 12 bases; unmatched junction bases: 7. CDR3 sequence: CAWSWDRRKPLHF. CDR3 DNA: TGTGCCTGGAGTTGGGACAGACGAAAACCCCTCCACTTT.

The rearrangement links TRBV4-2 to TRBJ1-2; 10 bases fit TRBD1. This CDR3 region has 15 residues. Germline assignment: CDR1 LGHNA and CDR2 YNFKEQ. The trim removed 5 bases at V and 4 bases at J, leaving 7 bases unmatched. CDR3 sequence (DNA): TGTGCCAGCAGCTCTCGACAGGGGGCGAGCTATGGCTACACCTTC. Translation: CASSSRQGASYGYTF.

The V call is TRBV25-1, the J call TRBJ2-1, with TRBD2 as a possible D gene (6 bases). This CDR3 comprises 12 residues. Germline CDR1 reads MGHDK; CDR2 reads SYGVNS. V was pared by 6 bases and J by 9 bases, with 12 bases between. The chain's CDR3 is CASREGVFEQFF. The DNA for the CDR3 is TGTGCCAGCAGGGAGGGAGTCTTTGAGCAGTTCTTC.

The chain carries TRBV27 and TRBJ1-3; D possibly corresponds to TRBD1 (5 bases). V was cut by 4 bases and J by 0 bases, with 13 bases left in between. CDR3 length: 16 residues. Per the germline V gene, CDR1 is MNHEY and CDR2 is SMNVEV (reference sequence). CDR3 sequence reads: CASSSTGLVSGNTIYF. The CDR3 DNA follows: TGTGCCAGCAGTTCAACAGGCCTCGTCTCTGGAAACACCATATATTTT.

Written as DNA, the CDR3 is TGTGCCAGCAGTCAATGGAGGGAGAGAGGAGATACGCAGTATTTT. Encoded protein: CASSQWRERGDTQYF. The genes are TRBV4-2 and TRBJ2-3; TRBD2 might be the D (6 bases). Trimming removed 6 bases from V and 5 bases from J, with 18 bases in between. This CDR3 is built from 15 residues. Germline CDR1 reads LGHNA; CDR2 reads YNFKEQ.

The chain employs TRBV9 and TRBJ2-3; 11 nucleotides line up with TRBD2. The CDR3 is made up of 15 amino acids. Germline assignment: CDR1 SGDLS and CDR2 YYNGEE. V dropped 7 bases and J dropped 2; count of bases not matched to a gene: 6. CDR3 in amino acids: CASQRLAGTTDTQYF. For the CDR3, the DNA is TGTGCCAGCCAGAGACTAGCGGGGACCACAGATACGCAGTATTTT. The full variable domain, completed using reference TRBV9 and TRBJ2-3, is DSGVTQTPKHLITATGQRVTLRCSPRSGDLSVYWYQQSLDQGLQFLIQYYNGEERAKGNILERFSAQQFPDLHSELNLSSLELGDSALYFCASQRLAGTTDTQYFGPGTRLTVL.

The sample holds one count of this clone. This chain links TRBV7-2 with TRBJ2-7, with D perhaps TRBD1 (5 bases). CDR1 and CDR2 (germline): SGHTA, FQGNSA. The CDR3 is 14 amino acids. Trimming took off 4 bases at V and 2 bases at J, with 12 bases between the two ends. The CDR3: CASSSPGLPYEQYF. In nucleotides, the CDR3 is TGTGCCAGCAGCTCACCAGGGTTACCCTACGAGCAGTACTTC.

This chain links TRBV5-1 with TRBJ1-2; D remains ambiguous. Trimming stripped 1 base from V and 2 bases from J, with 15 bases between. This CDR3 contains 16 residues. Germline CDR1 and CDR2: SGHRS and YFSETQ. CDR3: CASSLFLPGSNYGYTF. The CDR3 DNA reads as TGCGCCAGCAGCTTGTTTCTCCCAGGATCCAACTATGGCTACACCTTC.

The rearrangement uses TRBV11-2 and TRBJ1-5; D gene uncertain. Germline V lookup: CDR1 SGHAT, CDR2 FQNNGV. V lost 3 bases, J lost 5 bases, and 8 bases lay in between. The CDR3 has 13 residues. This CDR3 is CASSFRSDQPQHF. DNA of the CDR3: TGTGCCAGCAGCTTTCGATCGGATCAGCCCCAGCATTTT. The full variable domain, with the rest looked up from reference TRBV11-2 and TRBJ1-5, is EAGVAQSPRYKIIEKRQSVAFWCNPISGHATLYWYQQILGQGPKLLIQFQNNGVVDDSQLPKDRFSAERLKGVDSTLKIQPAKLEDSAVYLCASSFRSDQPQHFGDGTRLSIL.

This chain joins TRBV4-1 and TRBJ1-4, with D possibly TRBD1 on 5 matching bases. There are 19 residues in the CDR3. V shed 1 base and J shed 6 bases, with 24 bases lying between them. Germline CDR1 is MGHRA and CDR2 is YSYEKL. The CDR3 DNA is TGCGCCAGCAGCCAAGGGCCCCCAGGGCGGCGAAGCAGTGATGAAAAACTGTTTTTT. Protein product: CASSQGPPGRRSSDEKLFF.

The chain links TRBV28 to TRBJ2-7; D is perhaps TRBD2 (6 bases). V lost 5 bases and J 5 bases, leaving 16 bases between the germline ends. The germline CDR1 and CDR2 sequences are MDHEN and SYDVKM. The CDR3 runs to 14 residues. The CDR3 nucleotides read TGTGCCAGCAGTCTAACCGGCGGGGTTGACGAGCAGTACTTC. Its translation: CASSLTGGVDEQYF.